This passage covers 23 T cell receptor beta chains from one sample sequenced in a study of shared clonotypes between healthy human individuals. Method: immunoSEQ multiplex PCR; TCRdb's copy keeps in-frame clones and lacks some. This sample has 950,000 to 1,300,000 clones, with around 76% found just once. What was sequenced was memory CD4+ T cells sorted from blood. Stated subset: CD45RA-negative fraction. The receptors were sampled from a man aged 18-30 years in good health.

The chain links TRBV7-2 to TRBJ2-7; D might be TRBD1 or TRBD2, each matching 5 bases. This CDR3 has 13 residues. Deletions cut 5 bases from V and 3 bases from J, with 11 bases between. Germline CDR1 is SGHTA and CDR2 is FQGNSA. The CDR3 DNA is TGTGCCAGCAGCCCAGTGGGGGTCTACGAGCAGTACTTC. It encodes CASSPVGVYEQYF.

The CDR3 reads CATTRDSPYEQYF. The CDR3 nucleotides are TGTGCCACCACCCGTGACAGTCCCTACGAGCAGTACTTC. The chain joins TRBV6-6 to TRBJ2-7; possibly TRBD1 for D (5 bases). The V and J ends lost 10 bases and 2 bases respectively, with 15 bases between them. The CDR3 loop spans 13 amino acids. Per germline, CDR1 MNHNY and CDR2 SVGAGI (reference sequence).

V and J are TRBV4-1 and TRBJ2-7; 8 positions agree with TRBD1. This CDR3 comprises 21 residues. With V trimmed by 4 bases and J by 2 bases, 25 bases remained unmatched. Per germline, CDR1 MGHRA and CDR2 YSYEKL. The CDR3 coding sequence is TGCGCCAGCAGCCCGCTAAGGGGAGCCAGGGGGCGATATGGTGGCGCCTACGAGCAGTACTTC. Amino acids: CASSPLRGARGRYGGAYEQYF.

The V call is TRBV5-1, the J call TRBJ2-2; D possibly corresponds to TRBD2 (5 bases). V was cut by 4 bases and J by 6 bases, with 16 bases left in between. This CDR3 comprises 15 residues. Germline CDR1 SGHRS, CDR2 YFSETQ. The CDR3 loop is CASSPEGRLAGELFF. The CDR3 bases are TGCGCCAGCAGCCCCGAGGGCCGGCTTGCCGGGGAGCTGTTTTTT. Full variable domain (missing parts from reference TRBV5-1 and TRBJ2-2): KAGVTQTPRYLIKTRGQQVTLSCSPISGHRSVSWYQQTPGQGLQFLFEYFSETQRNKGNFPGRFSGRQFSNSRSEMNVSTLELGDSALYLCASSPEGRLAGELFFGEGSRLTVL.

This chain joins TRBV4-3 and TRBJ2-5; TRBD1 might be the D (6 bases). Between the trimmed V and J ends, which lost 5 bases and 2 bases, there was a span of 15 bases. From germline, CDR1 is LGHNA and CDR2 YSLEER. The CDR3 is 15 amino acids. CDR3 sequence reads: CASSSALGAQETQYF. CDR3 DNA: TGCGCCAGCAGCTCGGCCCTGGGGGCGCAAGAGACCCAGTACTTC.

The gene calls are TRBV20-1 and TRBJ2-3; D ambiguous. The CDR3 runs 10 residues. Germline V gives CDR1 DFQATT, CDR2 SNEGSKA (reference sequence). V lost 4 bases and J 5 bases, leaving 4 bases between the germline ends. The CDR3 DNA reads as TGCAGTGCTACCAGAGATACGCAGTATTTT. Protein: CSATRDTQYF.

The rearrangement joins TRBV6-1 to TRBJ1-1; TRBD1 agrees at 7 bases. Germline V gene data show CDR1 as MNHNS and CDR2 as SASEGT. The V and J ends lost 8 bases and 5 bases, in that order; junction bases with no gene match: 8. The CDR3 loop spans 13 amino acids. The CDR3 nucleotides are TGTGCCAGCGGGGGTTGGACAGGAACTGAAGCTTTCTTT. Encoded protein: CASGGWTGTEAFF.

This clone was detected ten times or more. CDR3 bases: TGTGCCAGCAGTTCACCCGCAACTAGGACACTGACAGCTTTCTTT. This sequence encodes CASSSPATRTLTAFF. This chain links TRBV2 with TRBJ1-1; D perhaps matches TRBD1 (5 bases). Trimming took off 5 bases at V and 10 bases at J, with 23 bases between the two ends. Germline V gene lookup returns CDR1 SNHLY and CDR2 FYNNEI. The CDR3 length is 15 residues.

The chain uses TRBV7-9 and TRBJ1-3; no firm D call. Germline V gene data show CDR1 as SEHNR and CDR2 as FQNEAQ (reference sequence). V was trimmed by 5 bases and J by 12 bases, leaving 26 bases between them. The CDR3 consists of 16 residues. The CDR3: CASSPPTLHSGRGIYF. In nucleotides, the CDR3 is TGTGCCAGCAGCCCTCCGACGTTACACTCTGGAAGAGGCATATATTTT.

This clone came up many times. This sequence joins TRBV10-1 and TRBJ2-2; D is unresolved. Trimming shortened V by 9 bases and J by 2 bases, and 13 bases separated the two germline ends. The CDR3 sequence is 14 residues long. Germline V gives CDR1 WNHNN, CDR2 SYGVQD (reference sequence). CDR3 amino acids: CASSTTRNTGELFF. CDR3 nucleotide sequence: TGCGCCAGTTCCACCACACGAAACACCGGGGAGCTGTTTTTT.

In DNA form, the CDR3 reads TGTGCCAGCAGCCCTTCCCTAAAGTTGTACCAAGAGACCCAGTACTTC. Translated: CASSPSLKLYQETQYF. The chain uses TRBV7-9 and TRBJ2-5; no clear D. Germline V gene sequence: CDR1 SEHNR, CDR2 FQNEAQ (reference sequence). The ends were cut back, 5 bases at V and 0 bases at J, with 16 bases in the middle. This CDR3 has 16 residues.

Note on this clone: The sample holds other DNA sequences that translate to the same CDR3. This sequence joins TRBV19 and TRBJ1-2; D is undetermined. CDR3 length: 11 amino acids. Germline V lookup: CDR1 LNHDA, CDR2 SQIVND (reference sequence). Trimming removed 6 bases at V and 4 bases at J, with 6 bases between. The CDR3 sequence is CASSESYGYTF. The CDR3 DNA follows: TGTGCCAGTAGCGAATCCTATGGCTACACCTTC. Full variable domain (outside the CDR3, taken from reference TRBV19 and TRBJ1-2): DGGITQSPKYLFRKEGQNVTLSCEQNLNHDAMYWYRQDPGQGLRLIYYSQIVNDFQKGDIAEGYSVSREKKESFPLTVTSAQKNPTAFYLCASSESYGYTFGSGTRLTVV.

This chain uses TRBV30 with TRBJ2-1; 10 bases line up with TRBD2. After removal of 2 bases from V and 3 bases from J, the junction contained 7 bases not matched to a gene. This CDR3 has 16 residues. CDR1 GTSNPN and CDR2 SVGIG come from the germline V gene (reference sequence). The CDR3 sequence: CAWSILTSGFYNEQFF. Here the CDR3 DNA reads TGTGCCTGGAGTATTTTGACTAGCGGGTTCTACAATGAGCAGTTCTTC.

This clone has just a few counts. The chain carries TRBV11-2 and TRBJ2-3; D remains ambiguous. V was cut by 5 bases and J by 9 bases, with 12 bases left in between. CDR1 is SGHAT, CDR2 FQNNGV, per germline. The CDR3 sequence is 12 residues long. CDR3: CASSPILGTQYF. The DNA for the CDR3 is TGTGCCAGCAGCCCGATATTGGGGACGCAGTATTTT.

This clone came up a few times. J is TRBJ1-1 and V is TRBV9; D uncertain. In germline, CDR1 is SGDLS, CDR2 YYNGEE. Between the trimmed V and J ends, which lost 0 bases and 0 bases, there was a span of 15 bases. This CDR3 contains 17 residues. The CDR3 DNA reads TGTGCCAGCAGCGTAGGCAGCGGGTTTCTCATGAACACTGAAGCTTTCTTT. Residues: CASSVGSGFLMNTEAFF.

This clone was observed a few times. This rearrangement joins TRBV6-1 to TRBJ1-1; D is ambiguous. The CDR3 has 11 amino acids. V lost 7 bases, J lost 11 bases, and 14 bases lay in between. Germline V gene sequence: CDR1 MNHNS, CDR2 SASEGT. The CDR3 nucleotides read TGTGCCAGCATATTACAGCGATGGGCTTTCTTT. Translating gives CASILQRWAFF.

This rearrangement joins TRBV2 to TRBJ2-7, with D maybe TRBD1 (6 bases). Germline-derived CDR1 and CDR2 are SNHLY and FYNNEI. CDR3 length: 13 residues. Between the trimmed V and J ends, which lost 8 bases and 3 bases, there was a span of 14 bases. The CDR3 region has the DNA TGTGCCAGCGTGATGGACAGATACTACGAGCAGTACTTC. Translating it yields CASVMDRYYEQYF.

This rearrangement joins TRBV10-3 to TRBJ2-7; 10 positions agree with TRBD2. The CDR3 totals 17 residues. With V trimmed by 3 bases and J by 2 bases, 10 bases remained unmatched. Germline CDR1 reads ENHRY; CDR2 reads SYGVKD. CDR3 sequence reads: CAISDQKGLAGAYEQYF. As DNA, the CDR3 is TGTGCCATCAGTGATCAAAAGGGGCTAGCGGGAGCCTACGAGCAGTACTTC.

This chain connects TRBV15 to TRBJ2-5; 7 bases are a match to TRBD1. J gave up 3 bases and V 1 base, and 2 bases lay outside the gene matches. Looked up from germline, CDR1 is LNHNV and CDR2 is YYDKDF (reference sequence). The CDR3 is made up of 14 amino acids. This CDR3 is CATSRGQGKETQYF. CDR3 in DNA: TGTGCCACCAGCAGAGGACAGGGAAAAGAGACCCAGTACTTC.

The chain employs TRBV11-2 and TRBJ1-6; D not resolved. V gave up 0 bases and J gave up 8 bases, with 14 bases separating them. Germline assignment: CDR1 SGHAT and CDR2 FQNNGV. CDR3 length equals 16 residues. The CDR3: CASSLDAGVNHSPLHF. DNA of the CDR3: TGTGCCAGCAGCTTAGATGCCGGGGTTAACCATTCACCCCTCCACTTT.

The chain carries TRBV5-6 and TRBJ2-7, with D perhaps TRBD1 (6 bases). CDR1 is SGHDT, CDR2 YYEEEE, per germline. The CDR3 is 14 residues long. The V end was cut by 1 base, the J end by 2 bases, with 10 bases between. The CDR3 loop is CASSLSGVPYEQYF. CDR3 DNA: TGTGCCAGCAGCTTGTCAGGGGTTCCCTACGAGCAGTACTTC. Filled out from reference TRBV5-6 and TRBJ2-7, the complete variable domain reads DAGVTQSPTHLIKTRGQQVTLRCSPKSGHDTVSWYQQALGQGPQFIFQYYEEEERQRGNFPDRFSGHQFPNYSSELNVNALLLGDSALYLCASSLSGVPYEQYFGPGTRLTVT.

The chain is built from TRBV2 and TRBJ1-4, with D maybe TRBD1 (5 bases). The CDR3 sequence is 15 residues long. V lost 4 bases and J lost 6, with 15 bases in between. CDR1 is SNHLY, CDR2 FYNNEI, per germline. The CDR3 region is CASSVLGRVHEKLFF. CDR3 sequence (DNA): TGTGCCAGCAGTGTGCTTGGCAGGGTGCATGAAAAACTGTTTTTT.

The rearrangement uses TRBV28 and TRBJ1-2; D ambiguous. Germline V gene lookup returns CDR1 MDHEN and CDR2 SYDVKM. Trimming cost V 8 bases and J 4 bases, with 20 bases left between them. The CDR3 spans 15 residues. This CDR3 is CASHTTPRRGYGYTF. Here the CDR3 DNA reads TGTGCCAGCCACACGACTCCACGGCGAGGCTATGGCTACACCTTC.